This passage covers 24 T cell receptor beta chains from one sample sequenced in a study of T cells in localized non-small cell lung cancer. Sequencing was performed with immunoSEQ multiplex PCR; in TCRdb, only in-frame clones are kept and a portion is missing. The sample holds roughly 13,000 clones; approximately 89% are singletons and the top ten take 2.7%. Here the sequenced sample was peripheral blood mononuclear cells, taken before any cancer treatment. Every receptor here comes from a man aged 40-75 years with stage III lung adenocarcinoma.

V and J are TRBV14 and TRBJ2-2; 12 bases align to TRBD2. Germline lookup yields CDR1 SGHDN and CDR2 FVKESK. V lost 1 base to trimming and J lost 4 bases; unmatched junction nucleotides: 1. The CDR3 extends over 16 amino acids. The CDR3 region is CASSQGLAGATGELFF. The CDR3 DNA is TGTGCCAGCAGCCAAGGACTAGCGGGAGCCACCGGGGAGCTGTTTTTT.

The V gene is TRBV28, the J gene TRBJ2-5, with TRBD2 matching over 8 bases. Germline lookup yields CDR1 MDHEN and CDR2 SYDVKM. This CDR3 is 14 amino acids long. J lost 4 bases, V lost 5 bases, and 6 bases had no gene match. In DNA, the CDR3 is TGTGCCAGCAGTCCCCCGGGGGGGGGAGAGACCCAGTACTTC. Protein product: CASSPPGGGETQYF. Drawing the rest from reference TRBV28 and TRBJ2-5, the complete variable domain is DVKVTQSSRYLVKRTGEKVFLECVQDMDHENMFWYRQDPGLGLRLIYFSYDVKMKEKGDIPEGYSVSREKKERFSLILESASTNQTSMYLCASSPPGGGETQYFGPGTRLLVL.

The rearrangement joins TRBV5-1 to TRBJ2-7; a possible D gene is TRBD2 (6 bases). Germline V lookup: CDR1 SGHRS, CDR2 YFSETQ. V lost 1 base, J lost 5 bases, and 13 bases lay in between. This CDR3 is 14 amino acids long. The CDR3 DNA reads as TGCGCCAGCAGCTTGCACACGGGAGTGAACGAGCAGTACTTC. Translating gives CASSLHTGVNEQYF.

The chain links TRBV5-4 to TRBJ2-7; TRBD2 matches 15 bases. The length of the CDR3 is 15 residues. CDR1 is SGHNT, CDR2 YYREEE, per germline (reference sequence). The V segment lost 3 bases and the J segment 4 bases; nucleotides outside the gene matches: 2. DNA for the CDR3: TGTGCCAGCAGCTCCGGACTAGCGGGAGGGTACGAGCAGTACTTC. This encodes CASSSGLAGGYEQYF.

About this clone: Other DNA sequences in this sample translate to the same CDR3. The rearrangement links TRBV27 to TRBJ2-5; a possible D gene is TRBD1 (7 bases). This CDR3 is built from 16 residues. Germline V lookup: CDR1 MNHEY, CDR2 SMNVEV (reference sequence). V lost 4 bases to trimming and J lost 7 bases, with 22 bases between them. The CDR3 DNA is TGTGCCAGCAGTTACCAGCCAGGGGGTGAAGCGGGGACCCAGTACTTC. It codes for CASSYQPGGEAGTQYF.

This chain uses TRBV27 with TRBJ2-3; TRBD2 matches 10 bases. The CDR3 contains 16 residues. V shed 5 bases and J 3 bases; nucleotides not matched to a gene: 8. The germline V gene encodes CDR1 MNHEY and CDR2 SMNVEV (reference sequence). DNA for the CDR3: TGTGCCAGCAGTGCAAACCCGGGACTAGCGACAGATACGCAGTATTTT. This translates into CASSANPGLATDTQYF.

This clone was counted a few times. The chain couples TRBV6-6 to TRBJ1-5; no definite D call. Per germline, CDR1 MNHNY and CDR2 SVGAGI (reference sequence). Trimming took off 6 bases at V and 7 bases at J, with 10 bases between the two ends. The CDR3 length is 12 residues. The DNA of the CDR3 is TGTGCCAGCAGCTCTAACAAACAGCCCCAGCATTTT. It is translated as CASSSNKQPQHF.

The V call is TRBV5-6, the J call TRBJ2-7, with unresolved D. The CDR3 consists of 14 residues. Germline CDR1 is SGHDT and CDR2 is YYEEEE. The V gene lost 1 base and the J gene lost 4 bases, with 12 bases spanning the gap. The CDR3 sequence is CASSLQRVSYEQYF. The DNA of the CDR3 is TGTGCCAGCAGCTTGCAGAGAGTTTCGTACGAGCAGTACTTC.

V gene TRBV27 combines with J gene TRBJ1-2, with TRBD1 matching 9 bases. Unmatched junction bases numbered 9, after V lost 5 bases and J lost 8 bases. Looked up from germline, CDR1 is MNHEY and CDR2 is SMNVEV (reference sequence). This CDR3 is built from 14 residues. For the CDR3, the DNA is TGTGCCAGCAGTCTAACAGGGGGCGCGAGCGGCTACACCTTC. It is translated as CASSLTGGASGYTF.

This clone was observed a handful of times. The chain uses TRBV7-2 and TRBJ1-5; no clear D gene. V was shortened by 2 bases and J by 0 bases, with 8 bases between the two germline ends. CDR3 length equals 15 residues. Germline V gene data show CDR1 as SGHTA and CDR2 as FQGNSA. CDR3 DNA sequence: TGTGCCAGCAGCTTAAGCAGATATAGCAATCAGCCCCAGCATTTT. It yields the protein CASSLSRYSNQPQHF. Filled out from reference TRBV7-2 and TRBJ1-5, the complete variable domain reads GAGVSQSPSNKVTEKGKDVELRCDPISGHTALYWYRQSLGQGLEFLIYFQGNSAPDKSGLPSDRFSAERTGGSVSTLTIQRTQQEDSAVYLCASSLSRYSNQPQHFGDGTRLSIL.

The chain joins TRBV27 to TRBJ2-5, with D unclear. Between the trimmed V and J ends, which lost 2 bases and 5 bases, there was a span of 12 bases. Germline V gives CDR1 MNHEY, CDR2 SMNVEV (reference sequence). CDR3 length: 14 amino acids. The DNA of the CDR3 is TGTGCCAGCAGTTTAGTCGGAAAGTTTGAGACCCAGTACTTC. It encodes CASSLVGKFETQYF.

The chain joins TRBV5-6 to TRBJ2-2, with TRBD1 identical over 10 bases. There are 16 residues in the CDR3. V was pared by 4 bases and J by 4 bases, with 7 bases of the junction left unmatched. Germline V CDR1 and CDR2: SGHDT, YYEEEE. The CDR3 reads CASSRQGAAGTGELFF. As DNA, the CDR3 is TGTGCCAGCAGCCGACAGGGGGCTGCGGGCACCGGGGAGCTGTTTTTT.

The chain's CDR3 is CASSLVSANEQFF. DNA for the CDR3: TGCGCCAGCAGCTTGGTTAGCGCCAATGAGCAGTTCTTC. This chain joins TRBV5-1 and TRBJ2-1, with D possibly matching TRBD2 (5 bases). Trimming stripped 0 bases from V and 6 bases from J, with 7 bases between. Germline lookup yields CDR1 SGHRS and CDR2 YFSETQ. The CDR3 totals 13 residues. The variable domain in full, completed from reference TRBV5-1 and TRBJ2-1, reads KAGVTQTPRYLIKTRGQQVTLSCSPISGHRSVSWYQQTPGQGLQFLFEYFSETQRNKGNFPGRFSGRQFSNSRSEMNVSTLELGDSALYLCASSLVSANEQFFGPGTRLTVL.

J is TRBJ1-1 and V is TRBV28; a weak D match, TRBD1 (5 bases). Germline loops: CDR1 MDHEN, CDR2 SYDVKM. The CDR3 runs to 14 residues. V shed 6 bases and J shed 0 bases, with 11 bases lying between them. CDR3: CASSLDTLNTEAFF. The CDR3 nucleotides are TGTGCCAGCAGCCTGGACACACTGAACACTGAAGCTTTCTTT.

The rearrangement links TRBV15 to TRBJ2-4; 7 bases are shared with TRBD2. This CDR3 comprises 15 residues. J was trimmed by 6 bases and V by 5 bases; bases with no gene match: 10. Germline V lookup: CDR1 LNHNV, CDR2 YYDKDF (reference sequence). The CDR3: CATSPLSGMGNIQYF. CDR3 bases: TGTGCCACCAGCCCATTAAGCGGGATGGGAAACATTCAGTACTTC.

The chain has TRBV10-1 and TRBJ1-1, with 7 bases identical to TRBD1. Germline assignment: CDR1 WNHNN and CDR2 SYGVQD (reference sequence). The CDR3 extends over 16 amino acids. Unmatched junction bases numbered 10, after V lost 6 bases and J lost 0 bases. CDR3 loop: CASSRGGTELNTEAFF. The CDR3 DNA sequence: TGCGCCAGCAGCCGAGGCGGGACAGAGCTGAACACTGAAGCTTTCTTT.

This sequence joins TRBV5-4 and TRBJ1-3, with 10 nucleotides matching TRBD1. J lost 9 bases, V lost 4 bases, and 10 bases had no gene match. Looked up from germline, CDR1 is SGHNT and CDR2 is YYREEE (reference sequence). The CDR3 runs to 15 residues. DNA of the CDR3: TGTGCCAGCAGCGCGGGGGGACAGGGGCACCGCACCATATATTTT. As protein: CASSAGGQGHRTIYF.

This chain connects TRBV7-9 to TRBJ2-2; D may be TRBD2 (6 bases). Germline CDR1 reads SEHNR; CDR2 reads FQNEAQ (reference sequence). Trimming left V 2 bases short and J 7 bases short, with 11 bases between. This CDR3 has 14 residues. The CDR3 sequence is CASSLTSLGGELFF. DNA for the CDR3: TGTGCCAGCAGCTTAACTAGCCTTGGCGGGGAGCTGTTTTTT.

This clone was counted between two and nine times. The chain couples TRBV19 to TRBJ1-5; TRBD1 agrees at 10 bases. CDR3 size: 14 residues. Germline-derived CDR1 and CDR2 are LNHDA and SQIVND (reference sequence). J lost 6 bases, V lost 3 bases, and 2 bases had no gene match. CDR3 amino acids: CASSMRQGAQPQHF. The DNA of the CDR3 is TGTGCCAGTAGTATGAGACAGGGGGCTCAGCCCCAGCATTTT.

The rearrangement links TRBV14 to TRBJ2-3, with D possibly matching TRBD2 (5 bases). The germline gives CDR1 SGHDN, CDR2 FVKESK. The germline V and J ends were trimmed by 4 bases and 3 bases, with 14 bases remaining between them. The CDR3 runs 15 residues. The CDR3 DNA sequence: TGTGCCAGCAGCCCAAGGCTGGGAGCAACAGATACGCAGTATTTT. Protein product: CASSPRLGATDTQYF.

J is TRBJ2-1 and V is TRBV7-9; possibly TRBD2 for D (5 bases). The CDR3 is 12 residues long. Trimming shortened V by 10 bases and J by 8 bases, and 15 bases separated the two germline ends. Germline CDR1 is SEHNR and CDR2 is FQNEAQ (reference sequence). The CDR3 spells CATPRGIDEQFF. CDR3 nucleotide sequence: TGTGCCACCCCCCGGGGTATCGATGAGCAGTTCTTC.

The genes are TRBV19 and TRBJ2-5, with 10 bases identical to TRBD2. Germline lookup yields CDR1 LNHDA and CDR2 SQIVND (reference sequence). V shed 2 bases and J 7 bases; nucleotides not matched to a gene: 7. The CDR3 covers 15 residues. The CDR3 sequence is CASSIRTSGAGTQYF. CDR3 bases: TGTGCCAGTAGTATAAGGACTAGCGGCGCGGGGACCCAGTACTTC.

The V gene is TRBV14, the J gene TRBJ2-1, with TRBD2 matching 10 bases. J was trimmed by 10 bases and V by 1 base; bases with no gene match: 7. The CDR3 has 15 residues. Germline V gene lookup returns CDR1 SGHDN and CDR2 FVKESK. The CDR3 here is CASSQGLAGVREQFF. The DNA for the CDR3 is TGTGCCAGCAGCCAAGGGCTAGCGGGAGTACGAGAGCAGTTCTTC.

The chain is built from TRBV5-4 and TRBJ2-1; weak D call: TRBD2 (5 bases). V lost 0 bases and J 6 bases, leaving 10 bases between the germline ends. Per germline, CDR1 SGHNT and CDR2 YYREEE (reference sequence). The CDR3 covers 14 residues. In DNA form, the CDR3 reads TGTGCCAGCAGCTTGGGAGGGCCTTCCAATGAGCAGTTCTTC. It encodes CASSLGGPSNEQFF.